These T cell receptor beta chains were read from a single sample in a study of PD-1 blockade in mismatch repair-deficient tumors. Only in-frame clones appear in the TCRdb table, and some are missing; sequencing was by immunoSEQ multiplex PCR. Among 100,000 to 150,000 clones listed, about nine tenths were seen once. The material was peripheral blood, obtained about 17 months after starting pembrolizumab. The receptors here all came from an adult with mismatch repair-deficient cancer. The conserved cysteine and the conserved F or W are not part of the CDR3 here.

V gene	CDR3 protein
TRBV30	AWSHRGYEQY
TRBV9	ASSVGGREETQY
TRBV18	ASSPGTRRAKNIQY
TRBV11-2	ASSSPRGRGEQY
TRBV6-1	ASREAYTGSGTQY
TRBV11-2	ASSPTLAGVYEQY
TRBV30	AWSPNRGASETQY
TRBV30	AWSGLTGLELF
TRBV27	ASSFGQGYGYT
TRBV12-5	ASGLITGQRTSTDTQY
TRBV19	ASTQTGLAREQF
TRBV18	ASSLGRNEQF
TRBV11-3	ASSLASETQY
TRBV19	ASRGGTSGRLETQY
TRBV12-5	ASGLGRETSLSYEQY
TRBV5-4	ASSYISSANEQF
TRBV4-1	ASSQDLNDNEQF
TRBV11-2	ASSLRDRRNEQF
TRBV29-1	SVETGETYEQY
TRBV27	ASRTQGRPTEAF
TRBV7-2	ASSPNRDAHEQY
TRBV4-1	ASSQPGPTEAF
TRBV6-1	ASSEWVGTGYEQY